The 10 T cell receptor beta chains presented below share a single source sample, sequenced in a study of T-cell reconstitution after alpha-beta-depleted transplantation in children. Researchers prepared the TCRbeta library using unique molecular identifiers, the study reports. TCRdb re-called the PCR reads through MiXCR, storing one row per CDR3 protein. This table holds 600,000 or so distinct CDR3 sequences, about 21% found once. The sample here was PBMCs, mostly from graft donor cells, taken 360 days after TCRalphabeta/CD19-depleted stem cell transplant. The receptors derive from a boy in the first two years of life who had a stem cell transplant for acute myeloid leukemia, so the T cells may come from the graft donor.

Many counts were recorded for this clonotype. The rearrangement joins TRBV20-1 to TRBJ2-1; D gene ambiguous. Germline assignment: CDR1 DFQATT and CDR2 SNEGSKA (reference sequence). Trimming stripped 6 bases from V and 8 bases from J, with 11 bases between. CDR3 length: 11 residues. The CDR3 is CSADLSYEQFF. CDR3 nucleotides: TGCAGTGCGGATCTAAGCTATGAGCAGTTCTTC.

This clonotype showed up many times. The J gene is TRBJ2-7, the V gene TRBV12-3 or TRBV12-4; D is unclear. The CDR3 extends over 13 amino acids. The V gene lost 3 bases and the J gene lost 2 bases, with 8 bases spanning the gap. For the CDR3, the DNA is TGTGCCAGCAGTTTTGGGGTTACCTACGAGCAGTACGTC. Amino acids: CASSFGVTYEQYV.

This clonotype showed up many times. The CDR3 protein is CASSSRPVTEAFF. CDR3 coding DNA: TGTGCCAGCAGTTCCCGACCGGTTACTGAAGCTTTCTTT. The chain recombines TRBV27 with TRBJ1-1; D not certain. The V and J ends lost 4 bases and 5 bases respectively, with 11 bases between them. In germline, CDR1 is MNHEY, CDR2 SMNVEV (reference sequence). The CDR3 sequence is 13 residues long.

The rearrangement links TRBV6-1 to TRBJ2-2; a weak D match, TRBD1 (7 bases). Trimming removed 5 bases at V and 8 bases at J, with 18 bases between. Germline CDR1 MNHNS, CDR2 SASEGT. The CDR3 totals 15 residues. The CDR3 DNA reads TGTGCCAGCAGTCCCAAGACAGGGAGGAATGGGGAGCTGTTTTTT. Encoded protein: CASSPKTGRNGELFF.

The V gene is TRBV7-9, the J gene TRBJ1-1; 9 nucleotides agree with TRBD1. Germline V gene data show CDR1 as SEHNR and CDR2 as FQNEAQ (reference sequence). This CDR3 is built from 17 residues. Trimming removed 5 bases from V and 0 bases from J; junction bases left unmatched: 10. CDR3: CASSPPGTGPLNTEAFF. In DNA form, the CDR3 reads TGTGCCAGCAGCCCGCCCGGGACAGGGCCCTTGAACACTGAAGCTTTCTTT.

CDR3 protein: CSVTQGRLLNTEAFF. The CDR3, as DNA: TGCAGCGTCACACAGGGCCGCCTGTTGAACACTGAAGCTTTCTTT. J is TRBJ1-1 and V is TRBV29-1; D possibly corresponds to TRBD1 (6 bases). This CDR3 region has 15 residues. Trimming removed 6 bases from V and 0 bases from J, with 17 bases in between. Germline V gene data show CDR1 as SQVTM and CDR2 as ANQGSEA. Based on the CDR3 plus reference TRBV29-1 and TRBJ1-1, the full variable domain is SAVISQKPSRDICQRGTSLTIQCQVDSQVTMMFWYRQQPGQSLTLIATANQGSEATYESGFVIDKFPISRPNLTFSTLTVSNMSPEDSSIYLCSVTQGRLLNTEAFFGQGTRLTVV.

The chain joins TRBV15 to TRBJ2-3, with D possibly matching TRBD2 (6 bases). Germline CDR1 reads LNHNV; CDR2 reads YYDKDF (reference sequence). The CDR3 extends over 17 amino acids. The V gene lost 3 bases and the J gene lost 2 bases, with 18 bases spanning the gap. The CDR3 region is CATSSEQMAGTTDTQYF. The CDR3 DNA sequence: TGTGCCACCAGCAGCGAGCAGATGGCGGGGACCACAGATACGCAGTATTTT. Full variable domain (rest looked up from reference TRBV15 and TRBJ2-3): DAMVIQNPRYQVTQFGKPVTLSCSQTLNHNVMYWYQQKSSQAPKLLFHYYDKDFNNEADTPDNFQSRRPNTSFCFLDIRSPGLGDTAMYLCATSSEQMAGTTDTQYFGPGTRLTVL.

This sequence joins TRBV7-9 and TRBJ1-1, with unresolved D. Germline CDR1 is SEHNR and CDR2 is FQNEAQ (reference sequence). The CDR3 spans 14 residues. The V end lost 1 base, the J end lost 4 bases, and 10 bases lay between the germline ends. CDR3 sequence reads: CASSLEIIPTEAFF. For the CDR3, the DNA is TGTGCCAGCAGCTTAGAGATTATCCCCACTGAAGCTTTCTTT.

The V gene is TRBV7-9, the J gene TRBJ2-5; no clear D. Germline CDR1 is SEHNR and CDR2 is FQNEAQ (reference sequence). Trimming shortened V by 1 base and J by 5 bases, and 11 bases separated the two germline ends. This CDR3 is 14 amino acids long. In DNA form, the CDR3 reads TGTGCCAGCAGCTTAGAGGGATTCGGGGAGACCCAGTACTTC. Translating it yields CASSLEGFGETQYF.

This clonotype was picked up many times. V gene TRBV3-1 combines with J gene TRBJ2-1; D ambiguous. CDR3 length: 14 amino acids. In germline, CDR1 is LGHDT, CDR2 YNNKEL (reference sequence). V lost 6 bases to trimming and J lost 5 bases, with 14 bases between them. CDR3 region: CASRQNRADNEQFF. The CDR3 DNA reads as TGTGCCAGCAGGCAGAACCGGGCCGACAATGAGCAGTTCTTC.